Listed below are T cell receptor beta chains from one sample, sequenced in a study of blood T cell repertoires in COVID-19. The protocol was immunoSEQ multiplex PCR, while the TCRdb copy is restricted to in-frame clones and leaves out a portion. The sample consists of about 77,000 clones, more than 90% of them appearing once. Material for sequencing was peripheral blood. These receptors came from a woman older than 75 with active or convalescent COVID-19. CDR3s include the opening cysteine and the closing phenylalanine or tryptophan. D genes are given only for firm matches. Some rows have no size entry. The others give once, few or many, or a class for an expanded clone.

NA | TRBJ2-7 | TRBV21-1 | NA | CASVESGDRVLYEQYF | TGTGCCAGCGTCGAGTCTGGAGACAGGGTTTTATACGAGCAGTACTTC
once | TRBJ1-1 | TRBV19 | NA | CASTGRGGTEAFF | TGTGCCAGTACGGGCCGGGGGGGCACTGAAGCTTTCTTT
NA | TRBJ2-7 | TRBV11-2 | TRBD2 | CASSWPSGGYSYEQYF | TGTGCCAGCAGCTGGCCGAGCGGGGGATATTCCTACGAGCAGTACTTC
NA | TRBJ1-1 | TRBV18 | NA | CASSPFRDTEAFF | TGTGCCAGCTCACCCTTCCGGGACACCGAAGCTTTCTTT
NA | TRBJ2-7 | TRBV7-2 | TRBD1 | CASSWTGTGGYEQYF | TGTGCCAGCAGCTGGACCGGGACAGGGGGTTACGAGCAGTACTTC
NA | TRBJ2-7 | TRBV2 | NA | CASTGGGHEQYF | TGTGCCAGCACCGGCGGAGGGCACGAGCAGTACTTC
once | TRBJ1-5 | TRBV5-5 | NA | CASSWTGNQPQHF | TGTGCCAGCAGTTGGACAGGCAATCAGCCCCAGCATTTT
NA | TRBJ2-1 | TRBV27 | NA | CASRQGVVNEQFF | TGTGCCAGCAGACAGGGTGTAGTGAATGAGCAGTTCTTC
NA | TRBJ1-3 | TRBV30 | TRBD1 | CAGQEYGNTIYF | TGTGCCGGACAGGAGTATGGAAACACCATATATTTT
NA | TRBJ1-5 | TRBV19 | TRBD1 | CASSIAGGGNQPQHF | TGTGCCAGTAGTATAGCAGGGGGCGGCAATCAGCCCCAGCATTTT
NA | TRBJ1-6 | TRBV11-2 | NA | CASSFMTPSNSPLHF | TGTGCCAGCAGCTTCATGACACCCTCTAATTCACCCCTCCACTTT
NA | TRBJ2-2 | TRBV4-3 | NA | CASSQQGHPGGELFF | TGCGCCAGCAGCCAGCAGGGACACCCCGGCGGGGAGCTGTTTTTT
few | TRBJ2-7 | TRBV7-2 | NA | CASSLVVGTGSEQYF | TGTGCCAGCAGCTTAGTCGTCGGAACGGGGAGTGAGCAGTACTTC
NA | TRBJ1-6 | TRBV25-1 | TRBD1 | CASSEYEGGNSPLHF | TGTGCCAGCAGTGAATACGAAGGGGGCAATTCACCCCTCCACTTT
NA | TRBJ1-3 | TRBV9 | NA | CASSVERSRVSGNTIYF | TGTGCCAGCAGCGTAGAACGGTCCAGGGTCTCTGGAAACACCATATATTTT
NA | TRBJ1-2 | TRBV27 | TRBD1 | CASSSGGGYTF | TGTGCCAGCAGTTCAGGGGGTGGCTACACCTTC
NA | TRBJ1-2 | TRBV5-1 | NA | CASSPGNYGYTF | TGCGCCAGCAGCCCCGGGAACTATGGCTACACCTTC
NA | TRBJ1-1 | TRBV12-3/TRBV12-4 | NA | CASKLSEAFF | TGTGCCAGCAAGCTTTCTGAAGCTTTCTTT
NA | TRBJ2-1 | TRBV4-3 | TRBD2 | CASSLLAGGPNEQFF | TGCGCCAGCAGCCTTCTAGCGGGGGGGCCTAATGAGCAGTTCTTC
NA | TRBJ1-4 | TRBV12-3/TRBV12-4 | NA | CASSSQGREKLFF | TGTGCCAGCAGTTCACAGGGACGCGAAAAACTGTTTTTT
NA | TRBJ1-3 | TRBV28 | NA | CASSLENPTGNTIYF | TGTGCCAGCAGTTTGGAGAACCCAACCGGAAACACCATATATTTT
NA | TRBJ2-2 | TRBV11-2 | NA | CASSFGVRGASTNTGELFF | TGTGCCAGCAGCTTTGGCGTCCGGGGGGCGTCGACGAACACCGGGGAGCTGTTTTTT
NA | TRBJ1-6 | TRBV19 | NA | CASTGDLSNSPLHF | TGTGCCAGTACCGGGGATCTTAGTAATTCACCCCTCCACTTT
NA | TRBJ1-5 | TRBV28 | NA | CASSLRANQPQHF | TGTGCCAGCAGTTTAAGAGCAAATCAGCCCCAGCATTTT
NA | TRBJ1-6 | TRBV4-3 | NA | CASSQDKGQGSSSYNSPLHF | TGCGCCAGCAGCCAAGATAAGGGCCAGGGCAGTAGCTCCTATAATTCACCCCTCCACTTT
NA | TRBJ1-5 | TRBV28 | NA | CASSFRDTSNQPQHF | TGTGCCAGCAGTTTCAGGGACACTAGCAATCAGCCCCAGCATTTT
NA | TRBJ1-5 | TRBV28 | NA | CASSLSGSSNQPQHF | TGTGCCAGCAGTTTGAGCGGATCCAGCAATCAGCCCCAGCATTTT
NA | TRBJ1-3 | TRBV24-1 | NA | CATKNSISAVGSGNTIYF | TGTGCCACCAAAAACTCGATATCGGCGGTAGGCTCTGGAAACACCATATATTTT
few | TRBJ1-1 | TRBV27 | NA | CASSFDRNTEAFF | TGTGCCAGCAGTTTCGACAGGAACACTGAAGCTTTCTTT
NA | TRBJ1-1 | TRBV12-3/TRBV12-4 | NA | CASRARENTEAFF | TGTGCCAGCAGAGCCAGGGAGAACACTGAAGCTTTCTTT
once | TRBJ1-6 | TRBV5-1 | NA | CASSSATGTNGSPLHF | TGCGCCAGCAGCTCCGCAACCGGGACAAATGGTTCACCCCTCCACTTT
NA | TRBJ2-5 | TRBV6-5 | TRBD2 | CASRTSGVPETQYF | TGTGCCAGCAGGACTAGCGGGGTTCCGGAGACCCAGTACTTC
NA | TRBJ1-2 | TRBV7-9 | TRBD1 | CASSSGTVNNYGYTF | TGTGCCAGCAGCTCCGGGACAGTGAACAACTATGGCTACACCTTC
NA | TRBJ2-2 | TRBV4-3 | NA | CASSQDRFSNTGELFF | TGCGCCAGCAGCCAAGACAGGTTTTCGAACACCGGGGAGCTGTTTTTT
few | TRBJ1-3 | TRBV19 | NA | CASSPSTGDYTIYF | TGTGCCAGTAGTCCATCGACTGGAGACTACACCATATATTTT
NA | TRBJ1-4 | TRBV7-9 | NA | CASSRGTFSHEKLFF | TGTGCCAGCAGCCGCGGGACGTTCAGCCATGAAAAACTGTTTTTT
NA | TRBJ1-1 | TRBV10-3 | NA | CATAETGTLNTEAFF | TGTGCCACAGCCGAGACAGGAACCCTGAACACTGAAGCTTTCTTT
NA | TRBJ1-2 | TRBV5-6 | TRBD1 | CASSGDRFYGYTF | TGTGCCAGCAGCGGGGACAGGTTCTATGGCTACACCTTC
NA | TRBJ2-7 | TRBV27 | NA | CASSLSVRGIEQYF | TGTGCCAGCAGTTTATCGGTTCGGGGGATCGAGCAGTACTTC
NA | TRBJ1-1 | TRBV18 | TRBD1 | CASSPRQGAGTEAFF | TGTGCCAGCTCACCACGACAGGGGGCGGGCACTGAAGCTTTCTTT
NA | TRBJ1-6 | TRBV7-9 | NA | CASSSGGQGPEPLHF | TGTGCCAGCAGCTCCGGAGGGCAGGGTCCCGAACCCCTCCACTTT
NA | TRBJ2-7 | TRBV9 | TRBD1 | CASSVVGTGGGEQYF | TGTGCCAGCAGCGTAGTGGGGACAGGGGGCGGCGAGCAGTACTTC
NA | TRBJ2-7 | TRBV5-6 | TRBD2 | CASSQRDGKSSYEQYF | TGTGCCAGCAGTCAGCGGGACGGAAAAAGCTCCTACGAGCAGTACTTC
NA | TRBJ1-2 | TRBV28 | NA | CAALRGGYTF | TGTGCCGCCTTACGAGGTGGCTACACCTTC
NA | TRBJ2-3 | TRBV18 | NA | CASSPRGALSTDTQYF | TGTGCCAGCTCACCCAGGGGGGCCCTTAGCACAGATACGCAGTATTTT
NA | TRBJ1-1 | TRBV4-1 | NA | CASSQERVREAFF | TGCGCCAGCAGCCAAGAACGGGTTCGGGAAGCTTTCTTT
NA | TRBJ1-2 | TRBV25-1 | TRBD1 | CASSLGTVYYGYTF | TGTGCCAGCAGTCTAGGGACAGTATACTATGGCTACACCTTC
few | TRBJ1-6 | TRBV5-5 | TRBD1 | CASSSGTAGPLHF | TGTGCCAGCAGCTCGGGGACAGCCGGACCCCTCCACTTT
once | TRBJ1-2 | TRBV4-1 | TRBD1 | CASSRTLLLDRVGNYTF | TGCGCCAGCAGCCGGACTCTACTATTGGACAGGGTCGGAAACTACACCTTC
NA | TRBJ2-2 | TRBV7-2 | TRBD2 | CASSLGLAGGPGELFF | TGTGCCAGCAGCCTCGGACTAGCGGGGGGACCCGGGGAGCTGTTTTTT
NA | TRBJ1-6 | TRBV2 | NA | CASSRRQLDNSPLHF | TGTGCCAGCAGTAGAAGACAGTTAGATAATTCACCCCTCCACTTT
NA | TRBJ1-5 | TRBV27 | NA | CASSFSRSNQPQHF | TGTGCCAGCAGTTTTAGCCGGAGCAATCAGCCCCAGCATTTT
NA | TRBJ2-2 | TRBV7-3 | NA | CASSPDSIPGELFF | TGTGCCAGCAGCCCCGACAGTATCCCCGGGGAGCTGTTTTTT
NA | TRBJ2-5 | TRBV5-1 | NA | CASRSGVLETQYF | TGCGCCAGCAGATCCGGGGTGCTAGAGACCCAGTACTTC
NA | TRBJ1-1 | TRBV7-8 | NA | CASSLALMDSEAFF | TGTGCCAGCAGCTTAGCGCTAATGGACAGTGAAGCTTTCTTT